A single sample gave rise to the 28 T cell receptor beta chains below, sequenced in a study of T cells in Graves' hyperthyroidism and ophthalmopathy. What was amplified from RNA transcripts were TCR beta CDR3 regions. RT-PCR in the first round (using the HTBI primer set) targeted the TCR CDR3. MiXCR, applied by TCRdb to the multiplex PCR reads, yields one record per CDR3 protein. Of 110,000 to 150,000 distinct CDR3 sequences in the sample, roughly a fifth were seen once. Sequencing was done on a sample of blood. These receptors were taken from a woman in her forties or fifties with Graves' hyperthyroidism that later progressed to Graves' ophthalmopathy.

In regard to this clonotype: It may be a read error: a sequence one base away is much more abundant. This chain links TRBV13 with TRBJ2-1; D gene uncertain. The CDR3 is 15 residues long. Germline CDR1 and CDR2: PRHDT and FYEKMQ (reference sequence). The CDR3 here is CASSFERSSYNKQFF. The DNA for the CDR3 is TGTGCCAGCAGCTTCGAGCGTAGCTCCTACAATAAGCAGTTCTTC.

This clonotype showed up many times. The chain uses TRBV28 and TRBJ2-7; no reliable D call. The CDR3 is 15 amino acids. CDR1 is MDHEN, CDR2 SYDVKM, per germline. Trimming stripped 3 bases from V and 0 bases from J, with 12 bases between. CDR3: CASSFPNTNSYEQYF. CDR3 sequence (DNA): TGTGCCAGCAGTTTCCCTAATACCAACTCCTACGAGCAGTACTTC. The whole variable domain, remainder taken from reference TRBV28 and TRBJ2-7, is DVKVTQSSRYLVKRTGEKVFLECVQDMDHENMFWYRQDPGLGLRLIYFSYDVKMKEKGDIPEGYSVSREKKERFSLILESASTNQTSMYLCASSFPNTNSYEQYFGPGTRLTVT.

The chain combines TRBV6-1 with TRBJ2-1; D possibly corresponds to TRBD2 (6 bases). This CDR3 contains 16 residues. V was shortened by 4 bases and J by 3 bases, with 16 bases between the two germline ends. Per germline, CDR1 MNHNS and CDR2 SASEGT. The CDR3 loop reads CASSGLAKSFYNEQFF. In DNA form, the CDR3 reads TGTGCCAGCAGTGGGCTAGCGAAGAGTTTCTACAATGAGCAGTTCTTC.

The chain links TRBV6-2 or TRBV6-3 to TRBJ2-7; D remains ambiguous. The CDR3 is 17 amino acids. Trimming removed 0 bases from V and 2 bases from J, with 17 bases in between. The germline gives CDR1 MNHEY, CDR2 SVGEGT. DNA of the CDR3: TGTGCCAGCAGTTACTCGCCTAGGCCCCCCGCCCCCTACGAGCAGTACTTC. Its translation: CASSYSPRPPAPYEQYF.

At least ten counts were recorded for this clonotype. This chain connects TRBV30 to TRBJ1-4, with 9 bases matching TRBD1. Per germline, CDR1 GTSNPN and CDR2 SVGIG (reference sequence). This CDR3 spans 16 amino acids. V dropped 1 base and J dropped 4; count of bases not matched to a gene: 7. The CDR3 is CAWSGGQGLYNEKLFF. The CDR3 nucleotides are TGTGCCTGGAGTGGAGGACAGGGGCTTTATAATGAAAAACTGTTTTTT.

This clonotype was counted many times. The J gene is TRBJ2-7, the V gene TRBV6-1; 10 bases line up with TRBD1. V dropped 6 bases and J dropped 2; count of bases not matched to a gene: 13. Germline V gene data show CDR1 as MNHNS and CDR2 as SASEGT. This CDR3 is built from 17 residues. The CDR3 loop reads CASSRRAGTGEAYEQYF. In DNA form, the CDR3 reads TGTGCCAGCAGCCGCAGGGCCGGGACAGGGGAAGCCTACGAGCAGTACTTC.

J is TRBJ1-1 and V is TRBV6-1; D may be TRBD1 (6 bases). CDR1 is MNHNS, CDR2 SASEGT, per germline. The CDR3 is 13 amino acids. Deletions cut 2 bases from V and 5 bases from J, with 9 bases between. In DNA, the CDR3 is TGTGCCAGCAGTGAAAGGGGGTGGACTGAAGCTTTCTTT. Encoded protein: CASSERGWTEAFF.

In its sample, this clonotype was seen many times. The junction departs from the called germline gene at one end, perhaps through a read error. The chain carries TRBV7-7 and TRBJ2-5; TRBD2 matches 9 bases. This CDR3 is built from 16 residues. Germline loops: CDR1 SSHAT, CDR2 FNYEAQ (reference sequence). CDR3 residues: CASSLAGAGPGETQYF. In nucleotides, the CDR3 is TGTGCTAGCAGCTTAGCGGGGGCAGGGCCTGGAGAGACCCAGTACTTC.

This clonotype was observed at least ten times. The J gene is TRBJ2-3, the V gene TRBV11-2; D may match TRBD1 or TRBD2 (5 bases each). CDR1 and CDR2 (germline): SGHAT, FQNNGV. V gave up 0 bases and J gave up 4 bases, with 11 bases separating them. The CDR3 consists of 15 residues. The CDR3 bases are TGTGCCAGCAGCTTAGATGGGGGATGGGCAGATACGCAGTATTTT. Translation: CASSLDGGWADTQYF.

The table lists this clonotype with many counts. This sequence joins TRBV30 and TRBJ1-2; 8 bases are shared with TRBD1. This CDR3 contains 11 residues. The J segment lost 8 bases and the V segment lost 6 bases, leaving 5 bases of the junction unmatched. The V gene's germline CDR1 is GTSNPN and CDR2 SVGIG (reference sequence). The CDR3 is CACTGDRGYTF. The CDR3 DNA is TGTGCCTGCACCGGGGACAGGGGCTACACCTTC.

This clonotype was detected many times. The CDR3 DNA reads TGTGCCAGCAGCCCTCGCGGAGGGAAGGGCACTGAAGCTTTCTTT. As protein: CASSPRGGKGTEAFF. V is TRBV11-2 and J is TRBJ1-1; D is unclear. The CDR3 spans 15 residues. Germline V gene sequence: CDR1 SGHAT, CDR2 FQNNGV. Trimming left V 5 bases short and J 4 bases short, with 17 bases between.

This clonotype was counted between two and nine times. The V call is TRBV20-1, the J call TRBJ2-7, with 7 bases identical to TRBD2. This CDR3 is 14 amino acids long. CDR1 DFQATT and CDR2 SNEGSKA come from the germline V gene (reference sequence). The V gene end was trimmed by 3 bases and the J gene end by 2 bases; junction bases not matched to a gene: 7. The CDR3 loop reads CSARGEGWTYEQYF. As DNA, the CDR3 is TGCAGTGCTAGGGGGGAGGGATGGACCTACGAGCAGTACTTC.

This clonotype was seen repeatedly, ten times or more. J is TRBJ2-7 and V is TRBV20-1, with 8 bases aligning to TRBD2. CDR1 is DFQATT and CDR2 is SNEGSKA in the germline V gene (reference sequence). After removal of 0 bases from V and 7 bases from J, the junction contained 8 bases not matched to a gene. The CDR3 has 14 residues. Here the CDR3 DNA reads TGCAGTGCTAGAGATGGAGCGGGAGTTTGGGAGCAGTACTTC. It codes for CSARDGAGVWEQYF.

The table lists this clonotype with many counts. The chain couples TRBV3-1 to TRBJ2-7, with D perhaps matching TRBD2 (6 bases). V lost 8 bases, J lost 0 bases, and 17 bases lay in between. CDR1 is LGHDT, CDR2 YNNKEL, per germline (reference sequence). The CDR3 contains 15 residues. DNA of the CDR3: TGTGCCAGCCCCCAAAGCGGGTTCAGCTCCTACGAGCAGTACTTC. It specifies CASPQSGFSSYEQYF.

This clonotype was detected ten times or more. CDR3 bases: TGTGCCTGGACCCGATTCTTGGGGTCCAACACTGAAGCTTTCTTT. Its translation: CAWTRFLGSNTEAFF. The rearrangement uses TRBV30 and TRBJ1-1; D unresolved. The CDR3 covers 15 residues. Germline lookup yields CDR1 GTSNPN and CDR2 SVGIG (reference sequence). Trimming cost V 4 bases and J 2 bases, with 17 bases left between them.

This clonotype was seen repeatedly, ten times or more. The gene calls are TRBV3-1 and TRBJ2-7; 9 bases align to TRBD2. Germline V gives CDR1 LGHDT, CDR2 YNNKEL (reference sequence). This CDR3 comprises 15 residues. V was clipped by 8 bases and J by 7 bases; unmatched bases: 15. The CDR3 here is CASAETLGLAKEQYF. DNA for the CDR3: TGTGCCAGCGCCGAAACACTCGGACTAGCGAAGGAGCAGTACTTC.

This clonotype was recorded at least ten times. The chain combines TRBV11-2 with TRBJ2-3, with TRBD2 identical over 11 bases. There are 16 residues in the CDR3. Germline CDR1 is SGHAT and CDR2 is FQNNGV. The ends lost 5 bases at V and 6 bases at J; junction bases unmatched: 10. The CDR3 region has the DNA TGTGCCAGCAGCCCCCAGGGTAGCGGGAGGGCCGATACGCAGTATTTT. It specifies CASSPQGSGRADTQYF.

This clonotype was seen at least ten times. The chain uses TRBV30 and TRBJ2-7; D remains ambiguous. V lost 3 bases and J lost 6, with 9 bases in between. This CDR3 spans 11 amino acids. Per germline, CDR1 GTSNPN and CDR2 SVGIG (reference sequence). CDR3 sequence: CAWSHRLEQYF. The CDR3 region has the DNA TGTGCCTGGAGCCACCGCCTCGAGCAGTACTTC. Variable domain in full (rest from reference TRBV30 and TRBJ2-7): SQTIHQWPATLVQPVGSPLSLECTVEGTSNPNLYWYRQAAGRGLQLLFYSVGIGQISSEVPQNLSASRPQDRQFILSSKKLLLSDSGFYLCAWSHRLEQYFGPGTRLTVT.

This clonotype showed up many times. This chain connects TRBV12-3 or TRBV12-4 to TRBJ2-2; 10 nucleotides line up with TRBD2. CDR3 size: 14 residues. Unmatched junction bases numbered 3, after V lost 10 bases and J lost 1 base. CDR3 nucleotides: TGTGCCACCCGGACTAGCGGGAACACCGGGGAGCTGTTTTTT. Its translation is CATRTSGNTGELFF.

This clonotype has only a few counts. DNA for the CDR3: TGCAGTGCTAGAGGTAGACAGGTTCTCTCTGGAAACACCATATATTTT. Its translation: CSARGRQVLSGNTIYF. The chain recombines TRBV20-1 with TRBJ1-3; D possibly corresponds to TRBD1 (6 bases). Trimming shortened V by 1 base and J by 0 bases, and 13 bases separated the two germline ends. Germline CDR1 reads DFQATT; CDR2 reads SNEGSKA (reference sequence). CDR3 length: 16 residues.

Many counts were recorded for this clonotype. This rearrangement joins TRBV30 to TRBJ2-7, with 7 positions matching TRBD1. V lost 3 bases and J lost 4; bases outside the gene matches: 6. The CDR3 covers 13 residues. Germline values: CDR1 GTSNPN, CDR2 SVGIG (reference sequence). CDR3 loop: CAWRGDSVYEQYF. The CDR3 nucleotides are TGTGCCTGGAGGGGGGACAGTGTATACGAGCAGTACTTC.

This clonotype was seen ten or more times. The V call is TRBV3-1, the J call TRBJ1-4, with TRBD1 as a possible D gene (5 bases). V was clipped by 4 bases and J by 6 bases, with 18 bases between them. This CDR3 region has 16 residues. CDR1 is LGHDT, CDR2 YNNKEL, per germline (reference sequence). The DNA of the CDR3 is TGTGCCAGCAGCCTTCACTCAGTGGGGGAGTATGAAAAACTGTTTTTT. This sequence encodes CASSLHSVGEYEKLFF. The full variable domain, with the rest looked up from reference TRBV3-1 and TRBJ1-4, is DTAVSQTPKYLVTQMGNDKSIKCEQNLGHDTMYWYKQDSKKFLKIMFSYNNKELIINETVPNRFSPKSPDKAHLNLHINSLELGDSAVYFCASSLHSVGEYEKLFFGSGTQLSVL.

This clonotype was recorded a few times. The chain links TRBV30 to TRBJ2-7, with a tentative D call TRBD2 (6 bases). This CDR3 is built from 15 residues. The germline V and J ends were trimmed by 5 bases and 2 bases, with 19 bases remaining between them. Germline V gives CDR1 GTSNPN, CDR2 SVGIG (reference sequence). The CDR3 nucleotides are TGTGCCTGGGTTGCGGTCGGGAGTCCTCCCTACGAGCAGTACTTC. Residues: CAWVAVGSPPYEQYF. The variable domain in full, with the rest retrieved from reference TRBV30 and TRBJ2-7, is SQTIHQWPATLVQPVGSPLSLECTVEGTSNPNLYWYRQAAGRGLQLLFYSVGIGQISSEVPQNLSASRPQDRQFILSSKKLLLSDSGFYLCAWVAVGSPPYEQYFGPGTRLTVT.

The sample holds many counts of this clonotype. V usage is TRBV2 and J usage is TRBJ1-4; TRBD1 might be the D (6 bases). The CDR3 covers 14 residues. Trimming removed 2 bases from V and 8 bases from J, with 12 bases in between. Germline values: CDR1 SNHLY, CDR2 FYNNEI. CDR3 loop: CASSERGSLEKLFF. CDR3 bases: TGTGCCAGCAGTGAAAGGGGGTCTTTAGAAAAACTGTTTTTT.

The chain recombines TRBV7-2 with TRBJ2-3; TRBD2 aligns across 8 bases. CDR1 and CDR2 from the germline V gene are SGHTA and FQGNSA. With V trimmed by 1 base and J by 1 base, 1 base remained unmatched. The CDR3 contains 15 residues. Here the CDR3 reads CASSLEAGGTDTQYF. In DNA form, the CDR3 reads TGTGCCAGCAGCTTAGAAGCGGGGGGCACAGATACGCAGTATTTT. Variable domain in full (rest from reference TRBV7-2 and TRBJ2-3): GAGVSQSPSNKVTEKGKDVELRCDPISGHTALYWYRQSLGQGLEFLIYFQGNSAPDKSGLPSDRFSAERTGGSVSTLTIQRTQQEDSAVYLCASSLEAGGTDTQYFGPGTRLTVL.

This clonotype was counted between two and nine times. The rearrangement uses TRBV20-1 and TRBJ1-3; no firm D call. The CDR3 totals 12 residues. From germline, CDR1 is DFQATT and CDR2 SNEGSKA (reference sequence). V lost 3 bases and J 3 bases, leaving 6 bases between the germline ends. The CDR3 DNA sequence: TGCAGTGCTAGGTTGGTTGGAAACACCATATATTTT. Protein: CSARLVGNTIYF.

This clonotype appeared many times. The chain carries TRBV30 and TRBJ2-5; no reliable D call. Trimming pared 2 bases from V and 3 bases from J, leaving 7 bases between. CDR3 length equals 12 residues. Per germline, CDR1 GTSNPN and CDR2 SVGIG (reference sequence). This CDR3 reads CAWSYYKETQYF. The DNA for the CDR3 is TGTGCCTGGAGTTACTATAAAGAGACCCAGTACTTC.

This clonotype was counted many times. V is TRBV30 and J is TRBJ1-1; D not resolved. This CDR3 has 13 residues. Germline loops: CDR1 GTSNPN, CDR2 SVGIG (reference sequence). Trimming removed 6 bases from V and 1 base from J, with 12 bases in between. CDR3 region: CACRQMGNTEAFF. DNA of the CDR3: TGTGCCTGCCGACAAATGGGGAACACTGAAGCTTTCTTT. The full variable domain, completed using reference TRBV30 and TRBJ1-1, is SQTIHQWPATLVQPVGSPLSLECTVEGTSNPNLYWYRQAAGRGLQLLFYSVGIGQISSEVPQNLSASRPQDRQFILSSKKLLLSDSGFYLCACRQMGNTEAFFGQGTRLTVV.